These 18 T cell receptor beta chains were all obtained from the same sample, sequenced in a study of lymphopenia after photon versus proton radiotherapy. Method: immunoSEQ multiplex PCR; TCRdb's copy keeps in-frame clones and lacks some. The sample carries fewer than 50,000 clones, 65% to 90% recorded once. This sample comprised peripheral blood, obtained from a patient treated with photon-based radiotherapy. The source is a man aged 40-49 years with gastric cancer.

This sequence joins TRBV2 and TRBJ1-1; 8 bases align to TRBD1. Germline V gene lookup returns CDR1 SNHLY and CDR2 FYNNEI. The V segment lost 2 bases and the J segment 4 bases; nucleotides outside the gene matches: 3. This CDR3 region has 14 residues. This CDR3 reads CASSEQGAATEAFF. CDR3 sequence (DNA): TGTGCCAGCAGTGAACAGGGGGCGGCCACTGAAGCTTTCTTT.

The rearrangement links TRBV18 to TRBJ2-7, with D tentatively TRBD2 (6 bases). CDR3 size: 12 residues. Germline CDR1 and CDR2: KGHSH and LQKENI. Trimming removed 5 bases at V and 7 bases at J, with 12 bases between. The CDR3 region has the DNA TGTGCCAGCTCAACCGAGGGGAGGGAGCAGTACTTC. It is translated as CASSTEGREQYF.

The chain employs TRBV9 and TRBJ2-7; 7 bases align to TRBD1. The germline V gene encodes CDR1 SGDLS and CDR2 YYNGEE. The J segment lost 0 bases and the V segment lost 3 bases, leaving 9 bases of the junction unmatched. The length of the CDR3 is 16 residues. Written as DNA, the CDR3 is TGTGCCAGCAGCGCAACAGGGGCCGCGAGCTCCTACGAGCAGTACTTC. Translated: CASSATGAASSYEQYF.

This chain joins TRBV4-3 and TRBJ1-1; 7 nucleotides line up with TRBD1. J gave up 6 bases and V 0 bases, and 10 bases lay outside the gene matches. From germline, CDR1 is LGHNA and CDR2 YSLEER. The CDR3 is 16 amino acids. In DNA form, the CDR3 reads TGCGCCAGCAGCCAAGATGTCCAGGGGGGGTACCCTGAAGCTTTCTTT. As protein: CASSQDVQGGYPEAFF.

The genes are TRBV4-3 and TRBJ2-2, with unresolved D. CDR3 size: 12 residues. Germline V gene lookup returns CDR1 LGHNA and CDR2 YSLEER. V was trimmed by 5 bases and J by 6 bases, leaving 7 bases between them. The CDR3 nucleotides are TGCGCCAGCAGCTTTCGTCCCGGGGAGCTGTTTTTT. Residues: CASSFRPGELFF.

The chain is built from TRBV28 and TRBJ2-3; D is undetermined. The CDR3 loop spans 13 amino acids. From germline, CDR1 is MDHEN and CDR2 SYDVKM. V shed 5 bases and J shed 1 base, with 7 bases lying between them. The chain's CDR3 is CASSPGGTDTQYF. CDR3 in DNA: TGTGCCAGCAGTCCAGGCGGCACAGATACGCAGTATTTT.

This sequence joins TRBV30 and TRBJ2-7; D call uncertain. V was clipped by 0 bases and J by 3 bases, with 3 bases between them. Germline lookup yields CDR1 GTSNPN and CDR2 SVGIG (reference sequence). The CDR3 length is 11 residues. DNA of the CDR3: TGTGCCTGGAGTGTCAGCTACGAGCAGTACTTC. This gives the protein CAWSVSYEQYF. The full variable domain, rest sourced from reference TRBV30 and TRBJ2-7, is SQTIHQWPATLVQPVGSPLSLECTVEGTSNPNLYWYRQAAGRGLQLLFYSVGIGQISSEVPQNLSASRPQDRQFILSSKKLLLSDSGFYLCAWSVSYEQYFGPGTRLTVT.

This sequence joins TRBV25-1 and TRBJ2-7; D ambiguous. From germline, CDR1 is MGHDK and CDR2 SYGVNS. Trimming left V 8 bases short and J 2 bases short, with 10 bases between. The CDR3 spans 12 residues. DNA for the CDR3: TGTGCCAGCTCCACCTCCACCTACGAGCAGTACTTC. Amino acids: CASSTSTYEQYF.

The rearrangement uses TRBV30 and TRBJ2-1, with D possibly called TRBD1 or TRBD2 (6 bases each). Looked up from germline, CDR1 is GTSNPN and CDR2 is SVGIG (reference sequence). This CDR3 is built from 15 residues. The V end was cut by 3 bases, the J end by 0 bases, with 12 bases between. The CDR3 DNA reads as TGTGCCTGGAGAAAGGGGGACTTCTCCTACAATGAGCAGTTCTTC. This codes for CAWRKGDFSYNEQFF.

The chain links TRBV7-9 to TRBJ1-3; D remains unclear. The CDR3 length is 15 residues. V was shortened by 5 bases and J by 2 bases, with 13 bases between the two germline ends. The germline V gene encodes CDR1 SEHNR and CDR2 FQNEAQ (reference sequence). CDR3 residues: CASSRTDRTGNTIYF. The CDR3 DNA follows: TGTGCCAGCAGCCGGACCGATCGGACTGGAAACACCATATATTTT.

V is TRBV2 and J is TRBJ2-2; D is tentatively TRBD1 or TRBD2 (6 bases each). The length of the CDR3 is 15 residues. V shed 6 bases and J shed 5 bases, with 16 bases lying between them. Germline loops: CDR1 SNHLY, CDR2 FYNNEI. The CDR3 nucleotides are TGTGCCAGCAGATACGAGAGGGGGGTAACCGGGGAGCTGTTTTTT. This gives the protein CASRYERGVTGELFF.

This clone was counted once. The chain recombines TRBV11-3 with TRBJ1-1; 7 nucleotides match TRBD1. The germline V gene has CDR1 SGHNT and CDR2 YENEEA. The CDR3 loop spans 13 amino acids. V trimming: 1 base; J trimming: 8 bases; junction bases outside the gene matches: 4. CDR3 residues: CASSLARDREAFF. DNA of the CDR3: TGTGCCAGCAGCTTAGCCCGGGACAGAGAAGCTTTCTTT.

This clone was seen a few times. The rearrangement joins TRBV2 to TRBJ1-2; perhaps TRBD1 as D (5 bases). Germline V gene sequence: CDR1 SNHLY, CDR2 FYNNEI. This CDR3 has 15 residues. V was clipped by 7 bases and J by 2 bases, with 17 bases between them. The CDR3: CASTKRGSSNYGYTF. DNA of the CDR3: TGTGCCAGCACCAAAAGGGGAAGTTCCAACTATGGCTACACCTTC.

The rearrangement links TRBV30 to TRBJ1-4, with a weak D call TRBD1 (6 bases). The germline gives CDR1 GTSNPN, CDR2 SVGIG (reference sequence). This CDR3 is 14 amino acids long. V dropped 4 bases and J dropped 8 bases, with 17 bases sitting between them. The CDR3 sequence: CAWTPWGAEEKLFF. The CDR3 DNA is TGTGCCTGGACCCCCTGGGGGGCGGAGGAAAAACTGTTTTTT.

The V and J genes are TRBV7-9 and TRBJ2-3; 7 nucleotides align to TRBD2. Germline V CDR1 and CDR2: SEHNR, FQNEAQ (reference sequence). This CDR3 is built from 16 residues. V shed 1 base and J 0 bases; nucleotides not matched to a gene: 4. This chain's CDR3 is CASSLGSGGSTDTQYF. The CDR3 coding sequence is TGTGCCAGCAGCTTAGGGTCCGGGGGGAGCACAGATACGCAGTATTTT.

This clone has more than one count but fewer than ten. J is TRBJ1-6 and V is TRBV6-1; a weak D match, TRBD1 (6 bases). Germline-derived CDR1 and CDR2 are MNHNS and SASEGT. The CDR3 consists of 17 residues. V was clipped by 3 bases and J by 9 bases, with 21 bases between them. CDR3 bases: TGTGCCAGCAGTGATGGACAGACAGTGGTCTTAAGTTCACCCCTCCACTTT. Protein: CASSDGQTVVLSSPLHF.

Here the CDR3 DNA reads TGTGCCAGCAGAGGGGGTGCGTTAGGGGGGCGTGAAAATTCACCCCTCCACTTT. It codes for CASRGGALGGRENSPLHF. The rearrangement uses TRBV27 and TRBJ1-6, with D tentatively TRBD1 (6 bases). The V and J ends lost 6 bases and 7 bases respectively, with 25 bases between them. Germline V gene lookup returns CDR1 MNHEY and CDR2 SMNVEV (reference sequence). There are 18 residues in the CDR3.

This chain connects TRBV9 to TRBJ2-1; 10 bases map to TRBD2. After removal of 0 bases from V and 11 bases from J, the junction contained 5 bases not matched to a gene. CDR3 length equals 14 residues. In germline, CDR1 is SGDLS, CDR2 YYNGEE. The DNA of the CDR3 is TGTGCCAGCAGCGTAGTGGCTAGCGGGGGAAAGCAGTTCTTC. It yields the protein CASSVVASGGKQFF.